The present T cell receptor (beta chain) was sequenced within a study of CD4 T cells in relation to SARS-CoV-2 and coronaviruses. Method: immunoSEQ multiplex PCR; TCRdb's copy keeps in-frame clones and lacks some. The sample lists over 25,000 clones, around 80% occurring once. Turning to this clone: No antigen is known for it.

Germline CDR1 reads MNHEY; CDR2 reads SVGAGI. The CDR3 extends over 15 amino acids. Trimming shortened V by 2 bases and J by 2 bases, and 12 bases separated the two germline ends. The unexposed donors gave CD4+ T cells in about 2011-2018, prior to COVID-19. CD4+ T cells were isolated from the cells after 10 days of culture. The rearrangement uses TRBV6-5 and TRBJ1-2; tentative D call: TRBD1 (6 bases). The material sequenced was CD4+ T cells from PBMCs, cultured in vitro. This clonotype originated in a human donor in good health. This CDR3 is CASSYRTDRNYGYTF. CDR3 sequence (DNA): TGTGCCAGCAGTTACCGGACAGACCGAAACTATGGCTACACCTTC.